Below, 26 T cell receptor beta chains from the same sample are listed, as sequenced in a study of shared clonotypes between healthy human individuals. Repertoires were generated with immunoSEQ multiplex PCR, while TCRdb's copy carries only in-frame clones and drops some. This sample yields under 1,100,000 clones, of which around 76% are seen a single time; less than 1.5% belongs to the top ten. Sample: memory CD4+ T cells sorted from blood. As for subset: CD45RA-negative fraction. The receptors were gathered from a man aged 18 to 30 in good health.

The chain employs TRBV4-3 and TRBJ1-2; D perhaps matches TRBD1 (6 bases). The CDR3 sequence is 15 residues long. The ends were cut back, 4 bases at V and 5 bases at J, with 17 bases in the middle. Germline-derived CDR1 and CDR2 are LGHNA and YSLEER. CDR3 sequence (DNA): TGCGCCAGCAGCCGAAACCCCCCAGGGGCGTATGGCTACACCTTC. It is translated as CASSRNPPGAYGYTF.

The rearrangement links TRBV29-1 to TRBJ1-4; D unresolved. CDR1 SQVTM and CDR2 ANQGSEA come from the germline V gene. V dropped 4 bases and J dropped 8 bases, with 20 bases sitting between them. CDR3 length: 15 residues. CDR3 in amino acids: CSVVDSRVTGEKLFF. DNA for the CDR3: TGCAGCGTTGTGGACTCGCGGGTTACGGGGGAAAAACTGTTTTTT.

The CDR3 loop reads CASSFGEGGQPQHF. The CDR3 bases are TGCGCCAGCAGCTTTGGGGAGGGGGGTCAGCCCCAGCATTTT. The chain links TRBV5-1 to TRBJ1-5, with a tentative D call TRBD1 (6 bases). Germline V gives CDR1 SGHRS, CDR2 YFSETQ. The CDR3 is 14 amino acids. Trimming cost V 2 bases and J 6 bases, with 12 bases left between them.

The chain carries TRBV6-5 and TRBJ1-1; D possibly corresponds to TRBD1 (5 bases). The V gene's germline CDR1 is MNHEY and CDR2 SVGAGI. V shed 4 bases and J shed 0 bases, with 15 bases lying between them. The CDR3 runs to 16 residues. In DNA form, the CDR3 reads TGTGCCAGCAGTTCGCCCGGAGGGACGGTGAACACTGAAGCTTTCTTT. Its translation: CASSSPGGTVNTEAFF.

This clone has only one observation. The rearrangement links TRBV28 to TRBJ2-6; D is ambiguous. The CDR3 is 15 residues long. Trimming left V 8 bases short and J 0 bases short, with 11 bases between. Germline V lookup: CDR1 MDHEN, CDR2 SYDVKM. The CDR3 DNA sequence: TGTGCCAGCGAACGGGCCTTCTCTGGGGCCAACGTCCTGACTTTC. It yields the protein CASERAFSGANVLTF.

The chain is built from TRBV19 and TRBJ1-6; TRBD1 agrees at 7 bases. Germline values: CDR1 LNHDA, CDR2 SQIVND (reference sequence). Trimming at V came to 5 bases and at J to 10 bases, leaving 14 bases not matched to a gene. The CDR3 has 16 residues. In nucleotides, the CDR3 is TGTGCCAGTAGTGGCAACCAGGGGGGGGCCTACTCACCCCTCCACTTT. This codes for CASSGNQGGAYSPLHF.

Only a few counts were recorded for this clone. The same CDR3 also results from other DNA sequences found in this sample. CDR3 coding DNA: TGTGCCAGCAGTTACACCGAAAATTCACCCCTCCACTTT. Translating it yields CASSYTENSPLHF. The chain uses TRBV6-6 and TRBJ1-6; D remains unclear. The CDR3 totals 13 residues. Trimming pared 2 bases from V and 7 bases from J, leaving 6 bases between. CDR1 and CDR2 (germline): MNHNY, SVGAGI (reference sequence).

V and J are TRBV7-2 and TRBJ2-3; TRBD2 agrees at 12 bases. V gave up 0 bases and J gave up 8 bases; unmatched junction bases: 18. Per germline, CDR1 SGHTA and CDR2 FQGNSA. The CDR3 contains 20 residues. CDR3 sequence: CASSLALGLAGKPHRGTQYF. In nucleotides, the CDR3 is TGTGCCAGCAGCTTAGCGCTTGGACTAGCGGGGAAACCTCACAGAGGTACGCAGTATTTT. The full variable domain, its missing parts supplied by reference TRBV7-2 and TRBJ2-3, is GAGVSQSPSNKVTEKGKDVELRCDPISGHTALYWYRQSLGQGLEFLIYFQGNSAPDKSGLPSDRFSAERTGGSVSTLTIQRTQQEDSAVYLCASSLALGLAGKPHRGTQYFGPGTRLTVL.

This clone was counted only a few times. This chain connects TRBV6-6 to TRBJ2-7; 9 bases match TRBD1. The CDR3 is 14 residues long. J was trimmed by 5 bases and V by 6 bases; bases with no gene match: 8. Per the germline V gene, CDR1 is MNHNY and CDR2 is SVGAGI (reference sequence). DNA for the CDR3: TGTGCCAGCAGCGACCGGGACAGGGTTAACGAGCAGTACTTC. Translating it yields CASSDRDRVNEQYF.

J is TRBJ2-1 and V is TRBV19; weak D call: TRBD2 (6 bases). V was cut by 1 base and J by 10 bases, with 32 bases left in between. Germline assignment: CDR1 LNHDA and CDR2 SQIVND (reference sequence). CDR3 length: 20 residues. CDR3 region: CASSIGPNSGRRKPSREQFF. CDR3 coding DNA: TGTGCCAGTAGTATAGGTCCCAATAGCGGAAGACGAAAGCCCTCGAGGGAGCAGTTCTTC.

This clone has a handful of counts. The gene calls are TRBV27 and TRBJ2-7, with D unclear. Trimming took off 2 bases at V and 7 bases at J, with 15 bases between the two ends. The length of the CDR3 is 14 residues. The germline V gene encodes CDR1 MNHEY and CDR2 SMNVEV (reference sequence). As DNA, the CDR3 is TGTGCCAGCAGTTTAAAGGATGCTTTAGGAGAGCAGTACTTC. Translation: CASSLKDALGEQYF.

The genes are TRBV7-2 and TRBJ2-1, with 8 bases that match TRBD2. The germline V gene has CDR1 SGHTA and CDR2 FQGNSA. Unmatched junction bases numbered 19, after V lost 4 bases and J lost 11 bases. The CDR3 sequence is 17 residues long. As DNA, the CDR3 is TGTGCCAGCAGCTACATTAAGAGGGGGGCAAGCGGGAGTAAGCAGTTCTTC. It encodes CASSYIKRGASGSKQFF.

This clone showed up just once. The chain recombines TRBV19 with TRBJ2-2, with D maybe TRBD1 (5 bases). This CDR3 is 12 amino acids long. In germline, CDR1 is LNHDA, CDR2 SQIVND (reference sequence). V lost 5 bases and J lost 6, with 7 bases in between. Written as DNA, the CDR3 is TGTGCCAGTAGTGAAGGGGCCGGGGAGCTGTTTTTT. The encoded protein is CASSEGAGELFF.

This clone was seen only a few times. The CDR3 DNA sequence: TGTGCCAGCAGTTATGGGGGGCTAGGAAACACCATATATTTT. Translated, it gives CASSYGGLGNTIYF. The rearrangement joins TRBV6-5 to TRBJ1-3; D is possibly TRBD1 (6 bases). There are 14 residues in the CDR3. Germline V gene sequence: CDR1 MNHEY, CDR2 SVGAGI. Trimming took off 3 bases at V and 4 bases at J, with 10 bases between the two ends.

This clone has only one observation. J is TRBJ2-7 and V is TRBV6-6; no firm D call. The germline V gene encodes CDR1 MNHNY and CDR2 SVGAGI (reference sequence). The CDR3 has 11 residues. V shed 9 bases and J shed 5 bases, with 11 bases lying between them. This CDR3 reads CASATLDEQYF. The CDR3, as DNA: TGTGCCAGTGCCACCCTAGACGAGCAGTACTTC.

V and J are TRBV18 and TRBJ2-3; 12 bases line up with TRBD2. Germline assignment: CDR1 KGHSH and CDR2 LQKENI. V lost 3 bases and J lost 5; bases outside the gene matches: 6. The CDR3 consists of 16 residues. The CDR3 loop reads CASSPQLAGGRDTQYF. The DNA of the CDR3 is TGTGCCAGCTCACCTCAACTAGCGGGGGGTCGAGATACGCAGTATTTT.

The sample holds a few counts of this clone. The CDR3 DNA sequence: TGTGCCAGCAGTGTCATATGGGCAAGCTCCTACGAGCAGTACTTC. This encodes CASSVIWASSYEQYF. The gene calls are TRBV28 and TRBJ2-7; D unresolved. The CDR3 contains 15 residues. V was pared by 5 bases and J by 0 bases, with 14 bases between. Germline V gene data show CDR1 as MDHEN and CDR2 as SYDVKM.

The J gene is TRBJ1-2, the V gene TRBV21-1; the table's D call of TRBD1 was not tested on the DNA. TRBV21-1 is termed a pseudogene. CDR3 length: 15 residues. This chain's CDR3 is CASSKKSLDSYGYTF. The CDR3 nucleotides are TGTGCCAGCAGCAAAAAATCCTTGGACAGCTATGGCTACACCTTC.

The chain employs TRBV6-1 and TRBJ1-5; tentatively, D is TRBD1 (5 bases). V gave up 11 bases and J gave up 3 bases, with 14 bases separating them. This CDR3 contains 13 residues. From germline, CDR1 is MNHNS and CDR2 SASEGT. CDR3 sequence (DNA): TGTGCCGGATCAGGACACTTCAATCAGCCCCAGCATTTT. Its translation is CAGSGHFNQPQHF.

The chain employs TRBV27 and TRBJ2-3; a possible D gene is TRBD2 (6 bases). Germline V gene sequence: CDR1 MNHEY, CDR2 SMNVEV (reference sequence). V was shortened by 7 bases and J by 0 bases, with 11 bases between the two germline ends. CDR3 length: 14 amino acids. The DNA for the CDR3 is TGTGCCAGCAATACGGGGACTAGCACAGATACGCAGTATTTT. Translating gives CASNTGTSTDTQYF.

This CDR3 is CASSSEFSYNEQFF. DNA for the CDR3: TGCGCCAGCAGCAGCGAATTCTCCTACAATGAGCAGTTCTTC. The chain employs TRBV5-1 and TRBJ2-1; D unclear. There are 14 residues in the CDR3. Trimming stripped 4 bases from V and 0 bases from J, with 8 bases between. Germline lookup yields CDR1 SGHRS and CDR2 YFSETQ.

J is TRBJ2-1 and V is TRBV9; 9 bases map to TRBD2. The CDR3 loop spans 15 amino acids. Germline CDR1 and CDR2: SGDLS and YYNGEE. V lost 4 bases and J lost 0; bases outside the gene matches: 2. The CDR3 coding sequence is TGTGCCAGCAGCCATAGCGGGAGCTCCTACAATGAGCAGTTCTTC. This gives the protein CASSHSGSSYNEQFF.

The J gene is TRBJ1-2, the V gene TRBV5-1; D uncertain. The V gene's germline CDR1 is SGHRS and CDR2 YFSETQ. The CDR3 has 13 residues. Trimming stripped 2 bases from V and 6 bases from J, with 11 bases between. The CDR3 loop is CASSFGESDGYTF. In DNA, the CDR3 is TGCGCCAGCAGCTTTGGGGAGTCGGATGGCTACACCTTC.

This chain uses TRBV28 with TRBJ1-5; unclear D gene. V was pared by 1 base and J by 0 bases, with 1 base between. CDR1 and CDR2 (germline): MDHEN, SYDVKM. This CDR3 region has 13 residues. This chain's CDR3 is CASSLFSNQPQHF. In DNA, the CDR3 is TGTGCCAGCAGTTTATTTAGCAATCAGCCCCAGCATTTT. The full variable domain, completed using reference TRBV28 and TRBJ1-5, is DVKVTQSSRYLVKRTGEKVFLECVQDMDHENMFWYRQDPGLGLRLIYFSYDVKMKEKGDIPEGYSVSREKKERFSLILESASTNQTSMYLCASSLFSNQPQHFGDGTRLSIL.

J is TRBJ1-2 and V is TRBV2; weak D call: TRBD1 (6 bases). From germline, CDR1 is SNHLY and CDR2 FYNNEI. The CDR3 sequence is 12 residues long. V gave up 3 bases and J gave up 6 bases, with 8 bases separating them. CDR3 sequence reads: CASSDQGNGYTF. The DNA of the CDR3 is TGTGCCAGCAGTGACCAGGGGAATGGCTACACCTTC.

The sample holds one count of this clone. V and J are TRBV7-9 and TRBJ2-5; possibly TRBD2 for D (5 bases). Matching the DNA end better, TRBJ2-7 makes the J call doubtful. This CDR3 is 15 amino acids long. CDR1 and CDR2 (germline): SEHNR, FQNEAQ (reference sequence). This CDR3 is CASSLAIEGSYEQYF. The CDR3, as DNA: TGTGCCAGCAGCTTAGCTATCGAGGGCTCCTACGAGCAGTACTTC.